Below are 10 T cell receptor beta chains sequenced from a single sample in a study of early T cells in non-severe SARS-CoV-2 infection. TCRdb itself ran the 5' RACE reads through MiXCR, one entry per CDR3 protein. The sample records tens of thousands of distinct CDR3 sequences, under 7.5% being singletons. Sample: whole blood, taken at baseline. The receptors originated from an adult who was a healthcare worker with PCR-confirmed SARS-CoV-2 infection or an uninfected control (not recorded which).

V is TRBV20-1 and J is TRBJ2-3; the D gene is possibly TRBD2 (6 bases). Looked up from germline, CDR1 is DFQATT and CDR2 is SNEGSKA (reference sequence). This CDR3 region has 17 residues. Trimming removed 0 bases from V and 0 bases from J, with 16 bases in between. The CDR3: CSARDLSAGISTDTQYF. The CDR3 nucleotides read TGCAGTGCTAGAGATCTCAGCGCGGGAATTAGCACAGATACGCAGTATTTT.

This clonotype was recorded many times. The rearrangement links TRBV29-1 to TRBJ1-2; D not certain. In germline, CDR1 is SQVTM, CDR2 ANQGSEA. The CDR3 consists of 11 residues. Trimming cost V 6 bases and J 6 bases, with 11 bases left between them. The CDR3 DNA is TGCAGCGTACGAGGGCAAGATGGCTACACCTTC. This gives the protein CSVRGQDGYTF.

Many counts were recorded for this clonotype. This chain connects TRBV6-5 to TRBJ2-3; D remains unclear. V lost 6 bases to trimming and J lost 2 bases, with 12 bases between them. CDR1 is MNHEY and CDR2 is SVGAGI in the germline V gene. CDR3 length: 14 residues. The CDR3 nucleotides read TGTGCCAGCAGGTCGAGGCACATCACAGATACGCAGTATTTT. Encoded protein: CASRSRHITDTQYF.

The rearrangement links TRBV2 to TRBJ2-3, with 10 nucleotides matching TRBD2. Unmatched junction bases numbered 9, after V lost 3 bases and J lost 3 bases. The germline CDR1 and CDR2 sequences are SNHLY and FYNNEI. The CDR3 totals 17 residues. CDR3 sequence (DNA): TGTGCCAGCAGTGATAGTGGTCTAGCGGGGGCTACAGATACGCAGTATTTT. The encoded protein is CASSDSGLAGATDTQYF.

In its sample, this clonotype was seen many times. This chain uses TRBV10-3 with TRBJ2-3; D gene ambiguous. This CDR3 spans 12 amino acids. The V end was cut by 2 bases, the J end by 14 bases, with 14 bases between. CDR1 and CDR2 from the germline V gene are ENHRY and SYGVKD. The CDR3 DNA is TGTGCCATCAGTGAGCGGCTGAGCGTTCCGTATTTT. The encoded protein is CAISERLSVPYF.

This clonotype was counted ten times or more. The V gene is TRBV23-1, the J gene TRBJ2-7; TRBD1 matches 9 bases. TRBV23-1 is assigned to the ORF class and has an uncertain function. J was trimmed by 4 bases and V by 4 bases; bases with no gene match: 8. The CDR3 has 15 residues. CDR3 DNA: TGCGCCAGCAGTCCGGGACAGGGTCCATGTTACGAGCAGTACTTC. Translated, it gives CASSPGQGPCYEQYF.

In its sample, this clonotype was seen many times. The gene calls are TRBV7-2 and TRBJ1-6; D not resolved. Trimming pared 4 bases from V and 8 bases from J, leaving 12 bases between. This CDR3 is built from 14 residues. Germline assignment: CDR1 SGHTA and CDR2 FQGNSA. Here the CDR3 reads CASSSQADYSPLHF. The CDR3 DNA follows: TGTGCCAGCAGCTCTCAGGCGGACTATTCACCCCTCCACTTT.

The chain is built from TRBV6-2 or TRBV6-3 and TRBJ2-7; perhaps TRBD1 as D (5 bases). Germline V CDR1 and CDR2: MNHEY, SVGEGT. Trimming removed 2 bases at V and 6 bases at J, with 8 bases between. This CDR3 region has 12 residues. CDR3 DNA: TGTGCCAGCAGTTACGAAGGGGTCGAGCAGTACTTC. Encoded protein: CASSYEGVEQYF.

The V and J genes are TRBV7-2 and TRBJ1-1; D is undetermined. CDR3 length: 14 residues. From germline, CDR1 is SGHTA and CDR2 FQGNSA. V was shortened by 1 base and J by 0 bases, with 6 bases between the two germline ends. The CDR3 loop reads CASSLGQMNTEAFF. The CDR3 nucleotides read TGTGCCAGCAGCTTAGGCCAGATGAACACTGAAGCTTTCTTT.

This chain joins TRBV5-1 and TRBJ2-3, with no clear D. This CDR3 is built from 14 residues. Germline-derived CDR1 and CDR2 are SGHRS and YFSETQ. V lost 1 base, J lost 5 bases, and 11 bases lay in between. The CDR3 sequence: CASSLLDPQDTQYF. The CDR3 DNA reads as TGCGCCAGCAGCTTGCTCGACCCCCAAGATACGCAGTATTTT. The variable domain in full, completed from reference TRBV5-1 and TRBJ2-3, reads KAGVTQTPRYLIKTRGQQVTLSCSPISGHRSVSWYQQTPGQGLQFLFEYFSETQRNKGNFPGRFSGRQFSNSRSEMNVSTLELGDSALYLCASSLLDPQDTQYFGPGTRLTVL.